The 23 T cell receptor beta chains reported below all come from one sample, sequenced in a study of T cell responses to AZD1222 COVID-19 vaccine. The method was immunoSEQ multiplex PCR; TCRdb's version includes in-frame clones alone and lacks a portion of them. The data contain tens of thousands of clones, roughly nine tenths of them singletons. This sample comprised peripheral blood, obtained on day 0 of AZD1222 vaccination. The source of these receptors is an adult in good health.

A single count supports this clone. The chain is built from TRBV6-5 and TRBJ1-2, with TRBD1 as a possible D gene (5 bases). The V end lost 2 bases, the J end lost 7 bases, and 8 bases lay between the germline ends. This CDR3 comprises 12 residues. Germline V lookup: CDR1 MNHEY, CDR2 SVGAGI. CDR3 residues: CASSYAGGGYTF. The CDR3 nucleotides are TGTGCCAGCAGTTACGCGGGGGGTGGCTACACCTTC.

This clone has only one observation. The V and J genes are TRBV3-1 (or the pseudogene TRBV3-2) and TRBJ2-3; TRBD2 agrees at 10 bases. CDR1 is LGHDT and CDR2 is YNNKEL in the germline V gene (reference sequence). The CDR3 sequence is 16 residues long. V lost 4 bases and J lost 4; bases outside the gene matches: 8. DNA of the CDR3: TGTGCCAGCAGCCCCCTACTAGCGGGAAACGCAGATACGCAGTATTTT. This gives the protein CASSPLLAGNADTQYF.

The chain joins TRBV2 to TRBJ1-2, with D uncertain. The CDR3 is 11 amino acids. The ends were cut back, 1 base at V and 5 bases at J, with 2 bases in the middle. Germline assignment: CDR1 SNHLY and CDR2 FYNNEI. The CDR3 coding sequence is TGTGCCAGCAGTGAAGGTTATGGCTACACCTTC. Its translation is CASSEGYGYTF.

The rearrangement joins TRBV28 to TRBJ1-4, with D perhaps TRBD1 (5 bases). The germline gives CDR1 MDHEN, CDR2 SYDVKM. The CDR3 loop spans 15 amino acids. V was trimmed by 3 bases and J by 3 bases, leaving 11 bases between them. The CDR3 DNA sequence: TGTGCCAGCAGTTTCTCCGGGGGACCTAATGAAAAACTGTTTTTT. This codes for CASSFSGGPNEKLFF.

This clone was counted a single time. This chain uses TRBV19 with TRBJ2-2; the match to TRBD1 covers 8 bases. CDR3 length: 14 amino acids. The trim removed 9 bases at V and 2 bases at J, leaving 5 bases unmatched. Germline values: CDR1 LNHDA, CDR2 SQIVND (reference sequence). The CDR3 spells CASLDRGNTGELFF. The CDR3 DNA is TGTGCCAGCCTAGACAGGGGAAACACCGGGGAGCTGTTTTTT.

The chain has TRBV7-3 and TRBJ2-1; D is perhaps TRBD1 or TRBD2 (5 bases each). This CDR3 has 13 residues. Deletions cut 0 bases from V and 5 bases from J, with 5 bases between. Germline values: CDR1 SGHTA, CDR2 FQGTGA. This CDR3 is CASSLTGDNEQFF. CDR3 in DNA: TGTGCCAGCAGCTTAACGGGGGACAATGAGCAGTTCTTC.

This clone was seen a single time. The chain joins TRBV9 to TRBJ2-1; the D gene is possibly TRBD1 (6 bases). Germline assignment: CDR1 SGDLS and CDR2 YYNGEE. The CDR3 covers 16 residues. Trimming left V 0 bases short and J 3 bases short, with 13 bases between. CDR3 sequence: CASSVGAGVGYNEQFF. The CDR3 nucleotides read TGTGCCAGCAGCGTAGGAGCAGGGGTTGGCTACAATGAGCAGTTCTTC.

This chain joins TRBV19 and TRBJ2-2; tentative D call: TRBD1 (5 bases). This CDR3 contains 15 residues. Trimming pared 6 bases from V and 6 bases from J, leaving 17 bases between. Germline CDR1 is LNHDA and CDR2 is SQIVND (reference sequence). CDR3 region: CASSRGRVLSGELFF. CDR3 coding DNA: TGTGCCAGTAGCCGCGGCAGGGTATTGTCCGGGGAGCTGTTTTTT.

The chain recombines TRBV3-1 (or the pseudogene TRBV3-2) with TRBJ1-5; perhaps TRBD1 as D (5 bases). The V and J ends lost 4 bases and 9 bases respectively, with 16 bases between them. The CDR3 is made up of 14 amino acids. Germline values: CDR1 LGHDT, CDR2 YNNKEL (reference sequence). The CDR3 DNA reads TGTGCCAGCAGCCCGGGGACGGACGAGCGGCCCCAGCATTTT. Its protein is CASSPGTDERPQHF.

The CDR3 loop is CASRTEGKAFF. The CDR3 nucleotides are TGTGCCTCCCGCACGGAGGGAAAAGCTTTCTTT. The J gene is TRBJ1-1, the V gene TRBV19, with no clear D. The CDR3 extends over 11 amino acids. V lost 11 bases, J lost 9 bases, and 16 bases lay in between. Germline CDR1 is LNHDA and CDR2 is SQIVND (reference sequence).

V gene TRBV3-1 (or the pseudogene TRBV3-2) combines with J gene TRBJ2-3, with D unresolved. Germline-derived CDR1 and CDR2 are LGHDT and YNNKEL (reference sequence). The V and J ends lost 4 bases and 0 bases respectively, with 5 bases between them. This CDR3 comprises 13 residues. CDR3 DNA: TGTGCCAGCAGCCTTCAAAGCACAGATACGCAGTATTTT. This sequence encodes CASSLQSTDTQYF.

This chain uses TRBV7-8 with TRBJ1-5; D is unclear. Germline V CDR1 and CDR2: SGHVS, FQNEAQ. The CDR3 length is 12 residues. V lost 5 bases and J lost 5, with 7 bases in between. CDR3 sequence: CASSPQYQPQHF. CDR3 in DNA: TGTGCCAGCAGCCCCCAGTATCAGCCCCAGCATTTT.

The chain uses TRBV4-1 and TRBJ2-5, with TRBD1 identical over 7 bases. V was pared by 1 base and J by 1 base, with 3 bases of the junction left unmatched. CDR3 length equals 15 residues. Per the germline V gene, CDR1 is MGHRA and CDR2 is YSYEKL. CDR3 region: CASSQGDRAQETQYF. The CDR3 DNA is TGCGCCAGCAGCCAAGGAGACAGGGCCCAAGAGACCCAGTACTTC.

This CDR3 reads CSVEEGLGAFF. CDR3 nucleotide sequence: TGCAGCGTTGAAGAGGGACTCGGCGCTTTCTTT. The chain recombines TRBV29-1 with TRBJ1-1; maybe TRBD1 (5 bases). Trimming stripped 0 bases from V and 11 bases from J, with 10 bases between. CDR1 is SQVTM, CDR2 ANQGSEA, per germline. The CDR3 runs to 11 residues.

This chain connects TRBV29-1 to TRBJ1-4; a possible D gene is TRBD1 (5 bases). The V end was cut by 7 bases, the J end by 10 bases, with 22 bases between. This CDR3 is built from 14 residues. The germline CDR1 and CDR2 sequences are SQVTM and ANQGSEA. In DNA form, the CDR3 reads TGCAGCGCCGAACCAATAGGGACCCGGGGAAAACTGTTTTTT. Translating it yields CSAEPIGTRGKLFF.

The V and J genes are TRBV19 and TRBJ2-3; D not resolved. The CDR3 is made up of 14 amino acids. Trimming shortened V by 1 base and J by 5 bases, and 10 bases separated the two germline ends. Germline V gives CDR1 LNHDA, CDR2 SQIVND (reference sequence). DNA of the CDR3: TGTGCCAGTAGTATAGGTCGTAGAGGAGATACGCAGTATTTT. Translation gives CASSIGRRGDTQYF.

V is TRBV5-1 and J is TRBJ2-4, with D uncertain. Germline CDR1 SGHRS, CDR2 YFSETQ. This CDR3 comprises 14 residues. The germline V and J ends were trimmed by 0 bases and 0 bases, with 4 bases remaining between them. CDR3 coding DNA: TGCGCCAGCAGCTTGGCATCAGCCAAAAACATTCAGTACTTC. Protein product: CASSLASAKNIQYF. Full variable domain (missing parts from reference TRBV5-1 and TRBJ2-4): KAGVTQTPRYLIKTRGQQVTLSCSPISGHRSVSWYQQTPGQGLQFLFEYFSETQRNKGNFPGRFSGRQFSNSRSEMNVSTLELGDSALYLCASSLASAKNIQYFGAGTRLSVL.

This chain connects TRBV28 to TRBJ1-2; D possibly corresponds to TRBD1 (5 bases). Between the trimmed V and J ends, which lost 3 bases and 4 bases, there was a span of 9 bases. The V gene's germline CDR1 is MDHEN and CDR2 SYDVKM. The CDR3 extends over 13 amino acids. CDR3 nucleotide sequence: TGTGCCAGCAGTTTCAGGGAGTCCTATGGCTACACCTTC. It encodes CASSFRESYGYTF.

The chain combines TRBV6-1 with TRBJ1-2, with a tentative D call TRBD1 (5 bases). V dropped 2 bases and J dropped 5 bases, with 12 bases sitting between them. The CDR3 covers 14 residues. Germline V CDR1 and CDR2: MNHNS, SASEGT. CDR3 DNA sequence: TGTGCCAGCAGTGAAAGTAGGACAACATATGGCTACACCTTC. This codes for CASSESRTTYGYTF.

The rearrangement uses TRBV7-4 and TRBJ2-7; 7 bases align to TRBD2. J lost 6 bases, V lost 1 base, and 18 bases had no gene match. The CDR3 runs 18 residues. From germline, CDR1 is SGHVT and CDR2 SQSDAQ. CDR3: CASSLERPEGGPLGEQYF. CDR3 nucleotide sequence: TGTGCCAGCAGCTTAGAAAGGCCCGAGGGAGGGCCCTTGGGCGAGCAGTACTTC.

V and J are TRBV27 and TRBJ1-2; weak D call: TRBD1 (5 bases). From germline, CDR1 is MNHEY and CDR2 SMNVEV (reference sequence). V shed 4 bases and J shed 8 bases, with 11 bases lying between them. The CDR3 consists of 12 residues. CDR3 bases: TGTGCCAGCAGTTCGGGGGACGGAGGCTACACCTTC. Residues: CASSSGDGGYTF.

The V and J genes are TRBV4-2 and TRBJ2-7; perhaps D is TRBD1 or TRBD2 (5 bases each). The V end was cut by 0 bases, the J end by 6 bases, with 12 bases between. The CDR3 contains 14 residues. Germline V gene data show CDR1 as LGHNA and CDR2 as YNFKEQ. CDR3 nucleotides: TGTGCCAGCAGCCAAGAAGAGGGGCACGGCGAGCAGTACTTC. It specifies CASSQEEGHGEQYF.

The chain combines TRBV29-1 with TRBJ2-7; 7 nucleotides agree with TRBD1. The V segment lost 4 bases and the J segment 1 base; nucleotides outside the gene matches: 10. Germline V gene sequence: CDR1 SQVTM, CDR2 ANQGSEA. The CDR3 runs to 15 residues. CDR3 in DNA: TGCAGCGTTGTCCCTCGGACAGGTCGGTCCTACGAGCAGTACTTC. Translation: CSVVPRTGRSYEQYF.